This TCR beta chain was retrieved from a study of blood T cell repertoires in COVID-19. In the study overall: T cells, B-cell-depleted T cells, or PBMCs supplied cDNA or gDNA.

Adults between roughly 18 and 90 years of age took part from fewer than 30 US areas. Participant-given clinical history determined each cohort assignment. In the authors' methods: Estimated nucleated cell counts came from reference gene primer amplification. The data were produced by immunoSEQ multiplex PCR, yet TCRdb's version contains in-frame clones alone and is incomplete. V, J and clone size were drawn from that table, and D and trimming were deduced from the DNA. The table lists some 150,000 clones, about 88% of them singletons. CDR1 is GTSNPN and CDR2 is SVGIG in the germline V gene (reference sequence). The CDR3 runs 15 residues. After removal of 1 base from V and 3 bases from J, the junction contained 6 bases not matched to a gene.

The sequence was obtained from a woman aged 18-35 years who had recovered from COVID-19. Sequenced sample: PBMCs or T cells enriched from blood (not recorded which). The chain is built from TRBV30 and TRBJ2-1; 7 bases line up with TRBD1. The CDR3 DNA sequence: TGTGCCTGGAGTGCCTCCGGGACAGACTACAATGAGCAGTTCTTC. It is translated as CAWSASGTDYNEQFF.